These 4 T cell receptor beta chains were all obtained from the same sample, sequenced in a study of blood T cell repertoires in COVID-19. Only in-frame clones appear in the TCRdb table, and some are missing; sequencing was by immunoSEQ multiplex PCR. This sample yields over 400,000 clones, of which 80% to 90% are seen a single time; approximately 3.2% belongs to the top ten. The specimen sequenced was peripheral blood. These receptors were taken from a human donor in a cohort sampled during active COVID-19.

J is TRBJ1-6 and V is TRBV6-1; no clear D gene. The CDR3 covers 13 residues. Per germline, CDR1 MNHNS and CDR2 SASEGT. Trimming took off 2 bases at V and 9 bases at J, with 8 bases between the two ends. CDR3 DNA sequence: TGTGCCAGCAGTGAAACTGAGAGTTCACCCCTCCACTTT. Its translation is CASSETESSPLHF.

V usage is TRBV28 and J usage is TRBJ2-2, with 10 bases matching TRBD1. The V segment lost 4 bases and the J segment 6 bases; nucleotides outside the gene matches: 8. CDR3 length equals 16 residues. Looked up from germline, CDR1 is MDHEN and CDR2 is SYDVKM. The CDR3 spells CASSSLGTGVSGELFF. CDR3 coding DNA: TGTGCCAGCAGTTCCTTGGGGACAGGGGTATCCGGGGAGCTGTTTTTT. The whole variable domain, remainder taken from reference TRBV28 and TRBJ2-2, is DVKVTQSSRYLVKRTGEKVFLECVQDMDHENMFWYRQDPGLGLRLIYFSYDVKMKEKGDIPEGYSVSREKKERFSLILESASTNQTSMYLCASSSLGTGVSGELFFGEGSRLTVL.

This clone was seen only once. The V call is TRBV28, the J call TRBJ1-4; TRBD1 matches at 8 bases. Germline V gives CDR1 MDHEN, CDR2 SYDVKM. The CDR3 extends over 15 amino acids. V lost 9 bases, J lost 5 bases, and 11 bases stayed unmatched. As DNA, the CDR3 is TGTGCCAGGAAATCCGGGACAGGCCGGAATGAAAAACTGTTTTTT. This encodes CARKSGTGRNEKLFF.

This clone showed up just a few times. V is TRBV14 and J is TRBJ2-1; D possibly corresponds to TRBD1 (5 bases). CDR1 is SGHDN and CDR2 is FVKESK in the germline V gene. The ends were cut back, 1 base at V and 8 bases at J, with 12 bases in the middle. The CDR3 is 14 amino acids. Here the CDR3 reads CASSQVGRADEQFF. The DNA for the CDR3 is TGTGCCAGCAGCCAAGTAGGCAGGGCCGATGAGCAGTTCTTC. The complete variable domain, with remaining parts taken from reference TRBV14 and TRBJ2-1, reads EAGVTQFPSHSVIEKGQTVTLRCDPISGHDNLYWYRRVMGKEIKFLLHFVKESKQDESGMPNNRFLAERTGGTYSTLKVQPAELEDSGVYFCASSQVGRADEQFFGPGTRLTVL.